This TCR beta chain was documented in a study of blood T cell repertoires in COVID-19. CDR1 is MGHRA and CDR2 is YSYEKL in the germline V gene. CDR3 length: 15 residues. The V and J ends lost 1 base and 5 bases respectively, with 14 bases between them. The table came from immunoSEQ multiplex PCR; TCRdb's copy has only in-frame clones and leaves some out. The sample records some 250,000 clones, approximately 91% being singletons. This receptor was taken from a human donor in a cohort exposed to, infected with or recovered from COVID-19 (not recorded which). The donor label of this sample is uncertain. Sample: PBMCs or T cells enriched from blood (not recorded which). This chain connects TRBV4-1 to TRBJ2-5; possible D gene TRBD2, 5 bases. DNA of the CDR3: TGCGCCAGCAGCCAAGTTTGGTTGCTAGCTGAGACCCAGTACTTC. This gives the protein CASSQVWLLAETQYF.